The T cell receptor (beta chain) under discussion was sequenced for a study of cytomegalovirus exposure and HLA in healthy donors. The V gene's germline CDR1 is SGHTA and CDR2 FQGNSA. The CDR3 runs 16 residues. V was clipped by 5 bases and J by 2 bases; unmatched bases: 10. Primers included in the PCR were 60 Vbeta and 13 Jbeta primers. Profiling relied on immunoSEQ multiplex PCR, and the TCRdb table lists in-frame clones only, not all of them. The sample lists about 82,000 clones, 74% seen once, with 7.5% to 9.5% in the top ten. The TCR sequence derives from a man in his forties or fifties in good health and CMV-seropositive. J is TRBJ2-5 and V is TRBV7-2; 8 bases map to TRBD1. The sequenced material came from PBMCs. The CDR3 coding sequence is TGTGCCAGCAGCCTTCAGGGGGCAGTCTTTCAAGAGACCCAGTACTTC. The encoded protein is CASSLQGAVFQETQYF. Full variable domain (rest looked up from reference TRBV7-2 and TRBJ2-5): GAGVSQSPSNKVTEKGKDVELRCDPISGHTALYWYRQSLGQGLEFLIYFQGNSAPDKSGLPSDRFSAERTGGSVSTLTIQRTQQEDSAVYLCASSLQGAVFQETQYFGPGTRLLVL.